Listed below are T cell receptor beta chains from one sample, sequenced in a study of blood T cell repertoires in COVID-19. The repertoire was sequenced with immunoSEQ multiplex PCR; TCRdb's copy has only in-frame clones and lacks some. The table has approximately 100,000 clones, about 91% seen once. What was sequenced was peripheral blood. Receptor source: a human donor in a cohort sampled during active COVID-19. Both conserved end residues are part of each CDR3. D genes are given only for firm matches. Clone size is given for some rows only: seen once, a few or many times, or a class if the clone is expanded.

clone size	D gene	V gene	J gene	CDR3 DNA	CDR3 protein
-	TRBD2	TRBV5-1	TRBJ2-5	TGCGCCAGCAGCTTGGGACTAGCGGGGGGTTCGCTGGAGACCCAGTACTTC	CASSLGLAGGSLETQYF
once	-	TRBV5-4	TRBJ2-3	TGTGCCAGCAGCTCGGGGGATACGCAGTATTTT	CASSSGDTQYF
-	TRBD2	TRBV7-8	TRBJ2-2	TGTGCCAGCAGCGCCGGGGGGACCGGGGAGCTGTTTTTT	CASSAGGTGELFF
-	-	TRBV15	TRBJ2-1	TGTGCCACTTCACGGGACTTCCTATACAATGAGCAGTTCTTC	CATSRDFLYNEQFF
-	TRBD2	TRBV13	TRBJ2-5	TGTGCCAGCAGCCAGAGGGGTAACCGGCGGGAGCCCCGAGAGACCCAGTACTTC	CASSQRGNRREPRETQYF
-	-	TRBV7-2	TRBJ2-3	TGTGCCAGCAGCTCCTACGCAGATACGCAGTATTTT	CASSSYADTQYF
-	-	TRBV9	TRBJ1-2	TGTGCCAGCAGCGTAGAGGAGGGACGCTATGGCTACACCTTC	CASSVEEGRYGYTF
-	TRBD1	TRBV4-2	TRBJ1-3	TGTGCCAGCAGCCAAGTCCATTACCGGGACAGGAGGACCGATATCCGCTCTGGAAACACCATATATTTT	CASSQVHYRDRRTDIRSGNTIYF
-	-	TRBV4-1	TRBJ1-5	TGCGCCAGCAGCCAAGCTTGGGATCCGGGGAGACAGCCCCAGCATTTT	CASSQAWDPGRQPQHF
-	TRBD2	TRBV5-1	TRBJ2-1	TGCGCCAGCAGCTTACCGACTAGCGGGATTGTTAATGAGCAGTTCTTC	CASSLPTSGIVNEQFF
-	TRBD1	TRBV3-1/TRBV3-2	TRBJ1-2	TGTGCCAGCAGCCCGACAGGGAACTATGGCTACACCTTC	CASSPTGNYGYTF
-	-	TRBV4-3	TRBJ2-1	TGCGCCAGCAGCCAAGAGCGGGCGGCATACAATGAGCAGTTCTTC	CASSQERAAYNEQFF
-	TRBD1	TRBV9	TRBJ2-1	TGTGCCAGCAGCGACGACAGGGGCCATGAGCAGTTCTTC	CASSDDRGHEQFF
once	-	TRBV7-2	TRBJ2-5	TGTGCCAGCAGCTTAGCGGGCCTTCAAGAGACCCAGTACTTC	CASSLAGLQETQYF
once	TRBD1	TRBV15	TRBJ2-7	TGTGCCACCAGCAGGGGACAGGGGGCGTTATCCTACGAGCAGTACTTC	CATSRGQGALSYEQYF
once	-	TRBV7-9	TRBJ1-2	TGTGCCAGCAGCTTAGCGGCCCTCACCGATGGCTACACCTTC	CASSLAALTDGYTF
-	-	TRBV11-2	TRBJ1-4	TGTGCCAGCAGCTTAGTAAGGGGGGGCGGACGGAGCCCTAATGAAAAACTGTTTTTT	CASSLVRGGGRSPNEKLFF
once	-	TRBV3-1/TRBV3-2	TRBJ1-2	TGTGCCAGCAGCCAAAAGGACAGACGCAGAGGCTACACCTTC	CASSQKDRRRGYTF
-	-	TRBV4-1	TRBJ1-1	TGCGCCAGCAGCCAGGGGCTGGGGGGCACTGAAGCTTTCTTT	CASSQGLGGTEAFF
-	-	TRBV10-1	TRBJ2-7	TGCGCCAGCAGTGCGTTTCTTCGAAGAGGCAGACAGTACTTC	CASSAFLRRGRQYF
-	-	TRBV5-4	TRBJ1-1	TGTGCCAGCAGCTCGGCAACAGGAGCACGGAACACTGAAGCTTTCTTT	CASSSATGARNTEAFF
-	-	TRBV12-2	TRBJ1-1	TGTGCAAGTCGTCACAGGGACAGAAATAGGGCTGAAGCTTTCTTT	CASRHRDRNRAEAFF
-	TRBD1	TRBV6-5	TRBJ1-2	TGTGCCAGCAGTTGGAGGGACAGGGACAACTATGGCTACACCTTC	CASSWRDRDNYGYTF
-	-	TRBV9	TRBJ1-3	TGTGCCAGCAGCGTAGACAACGGGCTTGGGGGGTATTCCGGAAACACCATATATTTT	CASSVDNGLGGYSGNTIYF
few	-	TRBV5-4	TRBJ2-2	TGTGCCAGCAGCTTTGGAGGCGGGGCCGGGGAGCTGTTTTTT	CASSFGGGAGELFF
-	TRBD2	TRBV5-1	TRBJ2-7	TGCGCCAGCAGCCTGCCCGTCGGACGGACACCGGGACTAGCGGGCTCCTACGAGCAGTACTTC	CASSLPVGRTPGLAGSYEQYF
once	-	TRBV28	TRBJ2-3	TGTGCCAGCAGTTTATATAGCAGCACAGATACGCAGTATTTT	CASSLYSSTDTQYF
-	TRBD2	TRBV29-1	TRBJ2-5	TGCAGCGTGGTCGGGACTAGCGGCGTTCACTTC	CSVVGTSGVHF
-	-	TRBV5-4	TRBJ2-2	TGTGCCAGCAGCTCCGGGAGCCACACCGGGGAGCTGTTTTTT	CASSSGSHTGELFF
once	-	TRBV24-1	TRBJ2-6	TGTGCCACCAGTGCCGAGACAGTCTACAGCTCTGGGGCCAACGTCCTGACTTTC	CATSAETVYSSGANVLTF
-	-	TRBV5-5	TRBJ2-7	TGTGCCAGCACCCCGGGGTACGAGCAGTACTTC	CASTPGYEQYF
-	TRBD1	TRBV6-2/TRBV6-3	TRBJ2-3	TGTGCCAGCAGTTACCCCGACAGGGGGCAAATAGATACGCAGTATTTT	CASSYPDRGQIDTQYF
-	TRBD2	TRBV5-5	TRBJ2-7	TGTGCCAGCAGCTTGGCCCCGGGAGGGACCTCCTACGAGCAGTACTTC	CASSLAPGGTSYEQYF
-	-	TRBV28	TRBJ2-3	TGTGCCAGCAGTTTGGGTGCGGCCATTGACACAGATACGCAGTATTTT	CASSLGAAIDTDTQYF
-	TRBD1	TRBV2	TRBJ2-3	TGTGCCAGCATCGGACAGGGTAACACAGATACGCAGTATTTT	CASIGQGNTDTQYF
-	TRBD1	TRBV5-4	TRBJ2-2	TGTGCCAGCAGCGCGGGACAGGGAACGTCCGGGGAGCTGTTTTTT	CASSAGQGTSGELFF
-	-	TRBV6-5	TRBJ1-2	TGTGCCAGCAGTTATGTGGGAGCTGACGCCTATGGCTACACCTTC	CASSYVGADAYGYTF
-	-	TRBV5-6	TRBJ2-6	TGTGCCAGCAGCTTCGGGGGAATCGGGGCCAACGTCCTGACTTTC	CASSFGGIGANVLTF
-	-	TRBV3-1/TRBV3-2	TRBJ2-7	TGTGCCAGCAGCCATAGCGGCGGGCAGTACTTC	CASSHSGGQYF
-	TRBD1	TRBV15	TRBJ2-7	TGTGCCACCAGCAGAGGGACAGGGGGAAACTACGAGCAGTACTTC	CATSRGTGGNYEQYF
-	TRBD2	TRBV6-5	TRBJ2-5	TGTGCCAGCCGGTCTGAAGGTGCGGGGGATGGGACCCAGTACTTC	CASRSEGAGDGTQYF
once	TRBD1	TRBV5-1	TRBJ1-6	TGCGCCAGCAGCTCGAGGCCACAGGGGTTAGCGGCACCCCTCCACTTT	CASSSRPQGLAAPLHF
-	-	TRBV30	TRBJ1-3	TGTGCCTGGACGCGGGTTTCTGGAAACACCATATATTTT	CAWTRVSGNTIYF
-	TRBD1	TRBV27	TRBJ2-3	TGTGCCAGCAGTTTAAACTGGACAGGGGACAAGTATTTT	CASSLNWTGDKYF
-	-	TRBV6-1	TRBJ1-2	TGTGCCAGCAGTGAAGCGCTGAACAGCTATGGCTACACCTTC	CASSEALNSYGYTF
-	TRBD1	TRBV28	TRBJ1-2	TGTGCCAGCATCATACAGGGGGAGCCCCGAGCTAACTATGGCTACACCTTC	CASIIQGEPRANYGYTF
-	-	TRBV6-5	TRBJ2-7	TGTGCCAGCAGGGGGACACCCCGTTTTGACGAGCAGTACTTC	CASRGTPRFDEQYF
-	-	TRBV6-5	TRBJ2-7	TGTGCCAGCAGTACTGACAGCCGAATCTACGAGCAGTACTTC	CASSTDSRIYEQYF
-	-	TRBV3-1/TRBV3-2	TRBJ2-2	TGTGCCAGCAGCCCGCTAGCGCGGTATTACACCGGGGAGCTGTTTTTT	CASSPLARYYTGELFF
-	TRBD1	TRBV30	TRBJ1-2	TGTGCCTGGAGTAGAACGGGACAGGGGGTGGGTGGCTACACCTTC	CAWSRTGQGVGGYTF
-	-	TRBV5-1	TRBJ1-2	TGCGCCAGCAGCTTGGTCACCACACAGGGCTACACCTTC	CASSLVTTQGYTF
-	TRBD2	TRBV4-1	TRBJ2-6	TGCGCCAGCAGCCACCTAGGCCTAGCGGGGGGTTTCAACTCTGGGGCCAACGTCCTGACTTTC	CASSHLGLAGGFNSGANVLTF
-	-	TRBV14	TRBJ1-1	TGTGCCAGCAGCCAAAATAGCCCCTCGAACACTGAAGCTTTCTTT	CASSQNSPSNTEAFF
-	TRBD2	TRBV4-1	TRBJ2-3	TGCGCCAGCAGCCAGCTTCTCGCTAGCGGGGGCTCTAGCACAGATACGCAGTATTTT	CASSQLLASGGSSTDTQYF